This TCR beta chain was identified in a study of breast tumors, draining lymph nodes, adjacent tissues. V was pared by 6 bases and J by 7 bases, with 6 bases of the junction left unmatched. Germline lookup yields CDR1 MNHEY and CDR2 SVGAGI. The CDR3 is made up of 14 amino acids. Turning to this clonotype: The antigen remains unidentified.

The lymph nodes were axillary draining lymph nodes from breast cancer patients. TCRdb itself ran the multiplex PCR reads through MiXCR, one entry per CDR3 protein. The table lists around 230,000 distinct CDR3 sequences, less than 40% of them singletons. The study, taken as a whole, reports: Luminal-like breast cancer showed significantly greater tumor-nontumor repertoire similarity than basal-like breast cancer did.

The sequence was obtained from a female donor with breast cancer. Some clones in this sample may be carry-over from other donors' samples. The rearrangement links TRBV6-5 to TRBJ1-4; 9 positions match TRBD1. The sequenced sample consisted of axillary lymph node tissue. This CDR3 reads CASSGQGRAEKLFF. The CDR3 DNA is TGTGCCAGCAGCGGACAGGGGCGGGCTGAAAAACTGTTTTTT.